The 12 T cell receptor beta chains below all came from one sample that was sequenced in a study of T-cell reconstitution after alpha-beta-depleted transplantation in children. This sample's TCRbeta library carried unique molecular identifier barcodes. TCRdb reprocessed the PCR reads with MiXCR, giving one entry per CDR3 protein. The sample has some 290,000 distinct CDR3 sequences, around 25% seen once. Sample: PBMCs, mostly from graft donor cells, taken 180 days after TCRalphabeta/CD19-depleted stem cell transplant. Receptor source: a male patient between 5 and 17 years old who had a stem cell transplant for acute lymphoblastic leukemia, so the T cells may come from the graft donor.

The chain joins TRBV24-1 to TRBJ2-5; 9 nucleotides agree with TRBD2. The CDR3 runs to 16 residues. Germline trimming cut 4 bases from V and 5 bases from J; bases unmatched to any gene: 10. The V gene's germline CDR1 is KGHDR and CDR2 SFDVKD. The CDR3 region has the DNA TGTGCCACCAGTGACTTTAGCGGGAGTATGGGGGAGACCCAGTACTTC. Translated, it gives CATSDFSGSMGETQYF.

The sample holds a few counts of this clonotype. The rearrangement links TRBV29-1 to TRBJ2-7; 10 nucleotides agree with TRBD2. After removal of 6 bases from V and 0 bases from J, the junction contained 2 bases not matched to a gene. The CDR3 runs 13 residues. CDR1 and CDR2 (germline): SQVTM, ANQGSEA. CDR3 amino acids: CSVSSGGSYEQYF. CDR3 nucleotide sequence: TGCAGCGTATCTAGCGGGGGCTCCTACGAGCAGTACTTC.

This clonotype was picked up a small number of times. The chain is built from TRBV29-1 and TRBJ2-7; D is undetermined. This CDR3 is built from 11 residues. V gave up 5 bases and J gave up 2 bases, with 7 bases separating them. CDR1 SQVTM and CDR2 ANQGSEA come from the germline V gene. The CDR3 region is CSVRVAYEQYF. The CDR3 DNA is TGCAGCGTTCGAGTAGCCTACGAGCAGTACTTC.

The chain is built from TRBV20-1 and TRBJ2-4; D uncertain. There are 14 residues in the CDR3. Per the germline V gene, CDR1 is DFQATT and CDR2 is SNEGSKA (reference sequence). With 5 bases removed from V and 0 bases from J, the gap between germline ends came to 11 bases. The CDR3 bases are TGCAGTGCTTCTAGGGCTCTAGCCAAAAACATTCAGTACTTC. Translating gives CSASRALAKNIQYF.

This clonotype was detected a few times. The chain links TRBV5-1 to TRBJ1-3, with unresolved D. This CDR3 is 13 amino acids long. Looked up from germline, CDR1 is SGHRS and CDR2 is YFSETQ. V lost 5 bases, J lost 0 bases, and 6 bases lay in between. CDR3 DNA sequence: TGCGCCAGCAGGTTTACCTCTGGAAACACCATATATTTT. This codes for CASRFTSGNTIYF. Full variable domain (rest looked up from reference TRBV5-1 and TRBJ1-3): KAGVTQTPRYLIKTRGQQVTLSCSPISGHRSVSWYQQTPGQGLQFLFEYFSETQRNKGNFPGRFSGRQFSNSRSEMNVSTLELGDSALYLCASRFTSGNTIYFGEGSWLTVV.

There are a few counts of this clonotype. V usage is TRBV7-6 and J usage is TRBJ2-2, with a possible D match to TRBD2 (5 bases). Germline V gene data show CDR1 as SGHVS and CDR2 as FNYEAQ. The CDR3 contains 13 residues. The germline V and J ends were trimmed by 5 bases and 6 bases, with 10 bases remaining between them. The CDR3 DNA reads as TGTGCCAGCAGCCTTCTAGCATCCGGGGAGCTGTTTTTT. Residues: CASSLLASGELFF.

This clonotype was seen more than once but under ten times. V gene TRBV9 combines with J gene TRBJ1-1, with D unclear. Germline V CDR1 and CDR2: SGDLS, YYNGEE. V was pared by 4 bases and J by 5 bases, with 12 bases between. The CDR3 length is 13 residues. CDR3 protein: CASSRGGWTEAFF. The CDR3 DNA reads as TGTGCCAGCAGCCGTGGCGGTTGGACTGAAGCTTTCTTT. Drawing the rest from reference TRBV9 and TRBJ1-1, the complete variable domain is DSGVTQTPKHLITATGQRVTLRCSPRSGDLSVYWYQQSLDQGLQFLIQYYNGEERAKGNILERFSAQQFPDLHSELNLSSLELGDSALYFCASSRGGWTEAFFGQGTRLTVV.

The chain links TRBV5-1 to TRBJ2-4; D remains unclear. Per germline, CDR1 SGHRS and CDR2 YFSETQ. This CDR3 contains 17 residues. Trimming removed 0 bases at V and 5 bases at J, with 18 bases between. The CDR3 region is CASSLAMGTSYENIQYF. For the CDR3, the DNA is TGCGCCAGCAGCTTGGCGATGGGAACGAGCTATGAAAACATTCAGTACTTC.

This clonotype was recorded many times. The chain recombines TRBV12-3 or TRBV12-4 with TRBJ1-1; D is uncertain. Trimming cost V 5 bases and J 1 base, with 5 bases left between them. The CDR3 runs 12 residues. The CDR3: CASSGRNTEAFF. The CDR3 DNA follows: TGTGCCAGCAGTGGGCGGAACACTGAAGCTTTCTTT.

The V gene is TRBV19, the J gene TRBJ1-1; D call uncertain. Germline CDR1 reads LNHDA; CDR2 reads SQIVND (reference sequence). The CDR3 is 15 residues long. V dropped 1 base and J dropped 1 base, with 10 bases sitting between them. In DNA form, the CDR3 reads TGTGCCAGTAGTATAGCACGGTTAAGGAACACTGAAGCTTTCTTT. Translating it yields CASSIARLRNTEAFF.

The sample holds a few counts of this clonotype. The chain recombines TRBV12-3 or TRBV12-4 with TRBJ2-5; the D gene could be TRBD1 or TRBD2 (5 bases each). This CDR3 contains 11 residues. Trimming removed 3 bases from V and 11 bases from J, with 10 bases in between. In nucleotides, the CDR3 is TGTGCCAGCAGTTTTGGGGGAACTCAGTACTTC. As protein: CASSFGGTQYF.

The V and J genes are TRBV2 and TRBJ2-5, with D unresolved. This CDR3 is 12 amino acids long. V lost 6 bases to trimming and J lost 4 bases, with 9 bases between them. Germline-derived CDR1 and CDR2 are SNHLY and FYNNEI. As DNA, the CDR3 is TGTGCCAGCAGAGTGCGGTCAGAGACCCAGTACTTC. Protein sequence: CASRVRSETQYF.